These 11 T cell receptor beta chains came from one sample sequenced in a study of blood T cell repertoires in COVID-19. Only in-frame clones appear in the TCRdb table, and some are missing; sequencing was by immunoSEQ multiplex PCR. Here the sample spans some 78,000 clones, around 80% being singletons. Material: peripheral blood. The receptors derive from a man in his sixties with active or convalescent COVID-19.

The chain links TRBV19 to TRBJ1-2; D possibly corresponds to TRBD1 (6 bases). The CDR3 is 14 amino acids. Germline loops: CDR1 LNHDA, CDR2 SQIVND (reference sequence). The ends were cut back, 8 bases at V and 4 bases at J, with 17 bases in the middle. The CDR3 spells CASASGWGLYGYTF. DNA of the CDR3: TGTGCCAGTGCGTCGGGATGGGGGCTCTATGGCTACACCTTC.

By frequency in the sample, this clone is medium-sized. This chain joins TRBV6-5 and TRBJ1-2, with D perhaps TRBD1 (5 bases). Trimming took off 4 bases at V and 6 bases at J, with 9 bases between the two ends. Germline V CDR1 and CDR2: MNHEY, SVGAGI. The CDR3 contains 12 residues. CDR3 in DNA: TGTGCCAGCAGTTTACCGGGGGATGGCTACACCTTC. Translating it yields CASSLPGDGYTF.

V and J are TRBV7-2 and TRBJ1-4; D uncertain. CDR1 is SGHTA, CDR2 FQGNSA, per germline. Trimming left V 5 bases short and J 14 bases short, with 18 bases between. The CDR3 has 13 amino acids. The CDR3 DNA reads as TGTGCCAGCAGCCCTAGCGGCAGACCAGTCCTGTTTTTT. Translated, it gives CASSPSGRPVLFF.

This chain's CDR3 is CASRNREEGYGYTF. The CDR3 bases are TGCGCCAGCAGGAATCGGGAAGAGGGCTATGGCTACACCTTC. V is TRBV5-1 and J is TRBJ1-2; no clear D gene. The V end lost 5 bases, the J end lost 4 bases, and 15 bases lay between the germline ends. Germline CDR1 reads SGHRS; CDR2 reads YFSETQ. The CDR3 has 14 residues.

The V gene is TRBV7-2, the J gene TRBJ2-1; 15 bases are shared with TRBD2. With V trimmed by 2 bases and J by 3 bases, 8 bases remained unmatched. The germline V gene encodes CDR1 SGHTA and CDR2 FQGNSA. This CDR3 contains 19 residues. The CDR3 DNA follows: TGTGCCAGCAGCTTAAGCTGGACTAGCGGGGGGGCCTACTACAATGAGCAGTTCTTC. Translated: CASSLSWTSGGAYYNEQFF.

The V and J genes are TRBV2 and TRBJ1-2; no clear D. The CDR3 has 15 residues. Trimming left V 3 bases short and J 4 bases short, with 15 bases between. Germline CDR1 is SNHLY and CDR2 is FYNNEI. The CDR3 spells CASSDLAGTTYGYTF. CDR3 sequence (DNA): TGTGCCAGCAGTGACTTGGCAGGAACCACCTATGGCTACACCTTC.

The chain is built from TRBV4-2 and TRBJ2-7; 7 bases are a match to TRBD2. The CDR3 extends over 16 amino acids. Germline loops: CDR1 LGHNA, CDR2 YNFKEQ. V lost 0 bases and J lost 1; bases outside the gene matches: 6. CDR3 loop: CASSQDTGGWSYEQYF. Here the CDR3 DNA reads TGTGCCAGCAGCCAAGATACCGGGGGGTGGTCCTACGAGCAGTACTTC.

The V gene is TRBV4-3, the J gene TRBJ2-1, with 9 nucleotides matching TRBD2. Trimming cost V 8 bases and J 0 bases; bases outside gene matches: 14. Germline loops: CDR1 LGHNA, CDR2 YSLEER. The CDR3 covers 18 residues. The CDR3: CASSRAAGGPYSYNEQFF. The DNA of the CDR3 is TGCGCCAGCTCCCGGGCGGCGGGGGGGCCCTACTCCTACAATGAGCAGTTCTTC.

The V gene is TRBV11-1, the J gene TRBJ2-1; TRBD2 aligns across 9 bases. V lost 0 bases, J lost 3 bases, and 12 bases stayed unmatched. CDR1 and CDR2 from the germline V gene are SGHAT and FQDESV (reference sequence). The CDR3 totals 19 residues. CDR3: CASSLAGAAGGEIYNEQFF. The CDR3, as DNA: TGTGCCAGCAGCTTAGCGGGGGCAGCGGGGGGCGAAATCTACAATGAGCAGTTCTTC.

The chain joins TRBV29-1 to TRBJ1-1; no definite D call. Germline loops: CDR1 SQVTM, CDR2 ANQGSEA. Trimming took off 4 bases at V and 3 bases at J, with 18 bases between the two ends. The CDR3 consists of 15 residues. The CDR3 loop is CSVVGGSLEHTEAFF. CDR3 nucleotide sequence: TGCAGCGTTGTCGGCGGGTCCCTAGAGCACACTGAAGCTTTCTTT.

The CDR3 DNA sequence: TGCGCCAGCAGCTTGTCAGGGAGGAAGAACACTGAAGCTTTCTTT. Encoded protein: CASSLSGRKNTEAFF. The chain has TRBV5-1 and TRBJ1-1; TRBD1 is a possible D gene (5 bases). Trimming cost V 1 base and J 1 base, with 11 bases left between them. Germline V gives CDR1 SGHRS, CDR2 YFSETQ. This CDR3 is built from 15 residues.